Each of the 15 T cell receptor beta chains below was sequenced from the same sample in a study of T cell clonotyping in hematopoietic cell transplantation. The table came from immunoSEQ multiplex PCR; TCRdb's copy has only in-frame clones and leaves some out. Here the sample spans approximately 44,000 clones, around 83% being singletons. The time point was: recipient sample about 28 days before transplant, after cytoreduction. The source material was peripheral blood mononuclear cells, sampled before stem cell transplant. These receptors all stem from a man between 60 and 75 years old with myelodysplastic syndrome. Some clones in this sample may be carry-over from other donors' samples.

The chain carries TRBV15 and TRBJ2-7; no clear D. This CDR3 spans 14 amino acids. Germline CDR1 is LNHNV and CDR2 is YYDKDF (reference sequence). With 6 bases removed from V and 5 bases from J, the gap between germline ends came to 17 bases. Here the CDR3 DNA reads TGTGCCACCAGGGCTCGATTTGATAGCCACGAGCAGTACTTC. Residues: CATRARFDSHEQYF.

The chain uses TRBV7-8 and TRBJ1-3; D is ambiguous. V lost 1 base, J lost 2 bases, and 6 bases lay in between. The CDR3 totals 14 residues. Germline CDR1 SGHVS, CDR2 FQNEAQ. This CDR3 reads CASSLETTGNTIYF. The CDR3 DNA sequence: TGTGCCAGCAGCTTAGAGACAACTGGAAACACCATATATTTT.

The CDR3 region is CASSQDPQGSYNSPLHF. CDR3 sequence (DNA): TGCGCCAGCAGCCAAGATCCGCAGGGCAGTTATAATTCACCCCTCCACTTT. The gene calls are TRBV4-3 and TRBJ1-6; D is perhaps TRBD1 (5 bases). The CDR3 is made up of 17 amino acids. Trimming shortened V by 0 bases and J by 4 bases, and 13 bases separated the two germline ends. Germline CDR1 LGHNA, CDR2 YSLEER.

V is TRBV10-3 and J is TRBJ1-1, with TRBD1 as a possible D gene (5 bases). V was trimmed by 8 bases and J by 6 bases, leaving 19 bases between them. The V gene's germline CDR1 is ENHRY and CDR2 SYGVKD. The CDR3 has 14 amino acids. CDR3 residues: CAIGGRGSAPEAFF. The DNA for the CDR3 is TGTGCCATCGGGGGGAGGGGCTCTGCCCCTGAAGCTTTCTTT.

The DNA for the CDR3 is TGTGCCAGCAGGTACAACAGGGGTGGCACTGAAGCTTTCTTT. This sequence encodes CASRYNRGGTEAFF. V gene TRBV6-1 combines with J gene TRBJ1-1; 7 bases fit TRBD1. This CDR3 comprises 14 residues. V gave up 6 bases and J gave up 4 bases; unmatched junction bases: 8. Per the germline V gene, CDR1 is MNHNS and CDR2 is SASEGT.

The rearrangement uses TRBV28 and TRBJ1-5, with TRBD1 matching over 10 bases. This CDR3 comprises 14 residues. The trim removed 2 bases at V and 6 bases at J, leaving 1 base unmatched. Germline assignment: CDR1 MDHEN and CDR2 SYDVKM. In DNA, the CDR3 is TGTGCCAGCAGTTTAGGGACAGGGGCTCAGCCCCAGCATTTT. Protein sequence: CASSLGTGAQPQHF.

Only a few counts were recorded for this clone. V is TRBV28 and J is TRBJ2-4; maybe TRBD2 (6 bases). This CDR3 has 14 residues. Trimming stripped 5 bases from V and 15 bases from J, with 23 bases between. Germline V gives CDR1 MDHEN, CDR2 SYDVKM. CDR3 sequence reads: CASSRGGAGVVVYF. Written as DNA, the CDR3 is TGTGCCAGCAGTCGGGGCGGGGCCGGTGTCGTTGTGTACTTC.

V is TRBV10-3 and J is TRBJ2-6, with D perhaps TRBD1 (7 bases). Germline CDR1 reads ENHRY; CDR2 reads SYGVKD. This CDR3 spans 17 amino acids. The V and J ends lost 10 bases and 0 bases respectively, with 19 bases between them. This CDR3 reads CATTQGGFSSGANVLTF. In DNA, the CDR3 is TGTGCCACGACGCAGGGGGGCTTTAGCTCTGGGGCCAACGTCCTGACTTTC.

This chain links TRBV7-9 with TRBJ2-5; possibly TRBD2 for D (6 bases). Per the germline V gene, CDR1 is SEHNR and CDR2 is FQNEAQ (reference sequence). The CDR3 is 14 amino acids. The ends were cut back, 0 bases at V and 3 bases at J, with 8 bases in the middle. The CDR3 sequence is CASSLAGLKETQYF. The CDR3, as DNA: TGTGCCAGCAGCTTAGCGGGACTTAAAGAGACCCAGTACTTC. The full variable domain, completed using reference TRBV7-9 and TRBJ2-5, is DTGVSQNPRHKITKRGQNVTFRCDPISEHNRLYWYRQTLGQGPEFLTYFQNEAQLEKSRLLSDRFSAERPKGSFSTLEIQRTEQGDSAMYLCASSLAGLKETQYFGPGTRLLVL.

The rearrangement links TRBV15 to TRBJ1-6, with D perhaps matching TRBD1 (6 bases). CDR3 length: 15 residues. Between the trimmed V and J ends, which lost 0 bases and 8 bases, there was a span of 11 bases. The germline V gene has CDR1 LNHNV and CDR2 YYDKDF (reference sequence). The CDR3 loop is CATSRDPDSHSPLHF. The CDR3 DNA follows: TGTGCCACCAGCAGAGACCCGGACAGTCATTCACCCCTCCACTTT.

The chain links TRBV7-2 to TRBJ2-3; D possibly corresponds to TRBD2 (7 bases). The CDR3 loop spans 16 amino acids. Germline V lookup: CDR1 SGHTA, CDR2 FQGNSA. V was pared by 5 bases and J by 0 bases, with 15 bases between. CDR3 region: CASSAQAGASTDTQYF. CDR3 nucleotides: TGTGCCAGCAGCGCACAGGCGGGGGCGAGCACAGATACGCAGTATTTT.

The rearrangement links TRBV21-1 to TRBJ1-5. TRBV21-1 is deemed a pseudogene. The CDR3 consists of 20 residues. The CDR3 DNA reads TGTGCCAGCAGCAAGTCCTCCGATAGAAGAGACCGGGCGAGGATTCAGCCCCAGCATTTT. Its translation is CASSKSSDRRDRARIQPQHF.

The chain has TRBV7-2 and TRBJ2-7; TRBD2 matches at 10 bases. Trimming cost V 5 bases and J 0 bases; bases outside gene matches: 7. The CDR3 spans 16 residues. The V gene's germline CDR1 is SGHTA and CDR2 FQGNSA. Here the CDR3 DNA reads TGTGCCAGCAGCCCTAGCGGGGGTTTCAGCTCCTACGAGCAGTACTTC. It codes for CASSPSGGFSSYEQYF.

This chain links TRBV19 with TRBJ1-1; 8 nucleotides match TRBD1. The V gene end was trimmed by 6 bases and the J gene end by 5 bases; junction bases not matched to a gene: 8. Germline CDR1 is LNHDA and CDR2 is SQIVND (reference sequence). CDR3 length equals 14 residues. CDR3 in DNA: TGTGCCAGTAGCTTCCAGGGGGCGCGAACTGAAGCTTTCTTT. Its translation: CASSFQGARTEAFF. Full variable domain (remainder filled in from reference TRBV19 and TRBJ1-1): DGGITQSPKYLFRKEGQNVTLSCEQNLNHDAMYWYRQDPGQGLRLIYYSQIVNDFQKGDIAEGYSVSREKKESFPLTVTSAQKNPTAFYLCASSFQGARTEAFFGQGTRLTVV.

The chain links TRBV10-3 to TRBJ1-5; 7 nucleotides align to TRBD1. This CDR3 has 16 residues. Germline V CDR1 and CDR2: ENHRY, SYGVKD. V dropped 0 bases and J dropped 6; count of bases not matched to a gene: 8. Here the CDR3 reads CAISESRDSWGQPQHF. The CDR3 DNA sequence: TGTGCCATCAGTGAGTCCCGGGACAGTTGGGGTCAGCCCCAGCATTTT.